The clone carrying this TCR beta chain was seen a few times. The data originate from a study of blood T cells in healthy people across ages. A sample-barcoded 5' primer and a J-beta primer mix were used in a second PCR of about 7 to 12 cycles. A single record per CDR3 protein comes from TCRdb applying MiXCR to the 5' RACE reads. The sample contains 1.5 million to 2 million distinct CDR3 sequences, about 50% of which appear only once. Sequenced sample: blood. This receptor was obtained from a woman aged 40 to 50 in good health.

CDR3 bases: TGTGCCAGCAGTCCCAGGGGGACCACTCCGGGCAGGGAGACCCAGTACTTC. This codes for CASSPRGTTPGRETQYF. The chain uses TRBV12-3 or TRBV12-4 and TRBJ2-5; the match to TRBD1 covers 7 bases. CDR3 length equals 17 residues. V dropped 5 bases and J dropped 5; count of bases not matched to a gene: 17.